The present TCR beta chain was sequenced within a study of cytomegalovirus exposure and HLA in healthy donors. As for the study in general: Counted in an early data release were roughly 87 million unique TCRs from HLA-typed donors. Study findings and constraints: Excluded were some V segments that proved indistinguishable, including TRBV6-2 and TRBV6-3. An assumption of roughly uniform sequencing depth across donors underlay the presence/absence analyses. There were fewer than 200 TCR beta chains listed as cytomegalovirus-associated.

13 Jbeta primers and 60 Vbeta primers were used for the PCR. Repertoires were generated with immunoSEQ multiplex PCR, while TCRdb's copy carries only in-frame clones and drops some. The table records 150,000 or so clones, over 60% of them present only once. As to this clone: Its specificity is not known.

The CDR3 is 12 amino acids. V dropped 8 bases and J dropped 6; count of bases not matched to a gene: 5. The germline CDR1 and CDR2 sequences are MGHDK and SYGVNS. Sequencing was done on a sample of PBMCs. The rearrangement links TRBV25-1 to TRBJ2-5; 8 nucleotides line up with TRBD1. The TCR originated in a male donor in good health and CMV-seronegative. CDR3 DNA sequence: TGTGCCAGCGGACAGGGAATACAGACCCAGTACTTC. It yields the protein CASGQGIQTQYF.